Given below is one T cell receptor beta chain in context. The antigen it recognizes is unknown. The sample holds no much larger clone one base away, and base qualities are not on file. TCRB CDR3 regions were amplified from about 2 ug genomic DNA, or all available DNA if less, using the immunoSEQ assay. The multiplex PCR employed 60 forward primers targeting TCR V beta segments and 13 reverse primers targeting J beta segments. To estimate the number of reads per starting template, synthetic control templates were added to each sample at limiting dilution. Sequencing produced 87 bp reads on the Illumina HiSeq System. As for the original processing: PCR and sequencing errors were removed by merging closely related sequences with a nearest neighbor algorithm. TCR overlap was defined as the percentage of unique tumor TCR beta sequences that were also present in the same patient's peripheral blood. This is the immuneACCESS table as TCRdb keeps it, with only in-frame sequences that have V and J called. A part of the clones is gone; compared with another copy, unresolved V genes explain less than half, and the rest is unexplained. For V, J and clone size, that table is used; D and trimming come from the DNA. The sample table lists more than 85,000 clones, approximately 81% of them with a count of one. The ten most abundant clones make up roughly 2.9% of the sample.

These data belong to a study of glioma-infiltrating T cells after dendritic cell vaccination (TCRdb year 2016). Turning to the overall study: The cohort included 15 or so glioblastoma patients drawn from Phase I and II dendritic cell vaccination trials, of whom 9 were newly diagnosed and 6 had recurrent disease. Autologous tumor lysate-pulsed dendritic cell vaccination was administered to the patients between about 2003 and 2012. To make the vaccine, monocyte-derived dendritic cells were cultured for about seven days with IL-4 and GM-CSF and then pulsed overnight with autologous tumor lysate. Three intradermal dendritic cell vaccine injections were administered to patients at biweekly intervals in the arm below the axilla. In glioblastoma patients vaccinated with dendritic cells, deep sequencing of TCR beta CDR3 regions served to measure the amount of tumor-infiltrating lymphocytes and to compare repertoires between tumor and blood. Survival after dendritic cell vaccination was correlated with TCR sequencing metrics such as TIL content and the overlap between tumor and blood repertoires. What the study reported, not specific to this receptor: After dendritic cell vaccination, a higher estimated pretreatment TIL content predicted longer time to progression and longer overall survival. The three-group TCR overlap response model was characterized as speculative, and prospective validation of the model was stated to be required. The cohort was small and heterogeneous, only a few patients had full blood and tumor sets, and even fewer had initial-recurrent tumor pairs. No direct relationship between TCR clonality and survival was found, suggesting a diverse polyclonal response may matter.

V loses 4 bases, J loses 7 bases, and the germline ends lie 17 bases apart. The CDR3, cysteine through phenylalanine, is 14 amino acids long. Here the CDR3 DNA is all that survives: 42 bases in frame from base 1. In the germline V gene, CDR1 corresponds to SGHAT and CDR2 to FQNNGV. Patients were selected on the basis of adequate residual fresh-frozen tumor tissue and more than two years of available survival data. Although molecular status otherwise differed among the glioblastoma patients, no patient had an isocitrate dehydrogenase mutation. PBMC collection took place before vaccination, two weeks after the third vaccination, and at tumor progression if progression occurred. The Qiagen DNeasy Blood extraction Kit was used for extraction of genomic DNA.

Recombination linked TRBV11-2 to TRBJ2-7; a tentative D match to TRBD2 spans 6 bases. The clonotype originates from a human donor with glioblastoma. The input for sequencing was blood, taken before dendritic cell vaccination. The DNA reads TGTGCCAGCAGCTCCGGGGCGGGGTTCTGGGAGCAGTACTTC. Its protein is CASSSGAGFWEQYF.